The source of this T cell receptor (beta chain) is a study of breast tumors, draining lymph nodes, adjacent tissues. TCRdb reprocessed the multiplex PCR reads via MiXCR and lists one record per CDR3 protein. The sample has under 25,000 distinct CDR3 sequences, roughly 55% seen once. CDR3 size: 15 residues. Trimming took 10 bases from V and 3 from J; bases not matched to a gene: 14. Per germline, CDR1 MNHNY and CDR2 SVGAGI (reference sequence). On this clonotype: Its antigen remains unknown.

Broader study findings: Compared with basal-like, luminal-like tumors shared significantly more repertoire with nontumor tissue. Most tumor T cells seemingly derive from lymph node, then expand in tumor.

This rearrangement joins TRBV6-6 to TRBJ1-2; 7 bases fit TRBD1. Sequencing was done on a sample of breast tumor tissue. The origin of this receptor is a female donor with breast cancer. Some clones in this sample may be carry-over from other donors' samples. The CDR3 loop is CATASRTGGDYGYTF. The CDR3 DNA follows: TGTGCCACCGCCTCCCGGACAGGCGGGGACTATGGCTACACCTTC.